This T cell receptor (beta chain) was captured by sequencing in a study of blood T cell repertoires in COVID-19. Overall study context: Some COVID-19 samples were acute and others convalescent; all came from the United States, Italy and Spain. The cDNA or gDNA used as material had been derived from T cells, B-cell-depleted T cells, or PBMCs.

Methods used by the authors: Reference gene primers were amplified, and this amplification served to estimate nucleated cell counts. The table came from immunoSEQ multiplex PCR; TCRdb's copy has only in-frame clones and leaves some out. D and trimming were read from the DNA, whereas the V and J calls and clone size are those reported in that table. This table has approximately 110,000 clones, approximately 83% appearing once. The germline CDR1 and CDR2 sequences are ENHRY and SYGVKD. The CDR3 has 14 amino acids. Trimming left V 7 bases short and J 0 bases short, with 10 bases between. The clonotype comes from a man over 45 with acute or convalescent COVID-19. Sequencing was done on a sample of peripheral blood. The V and J genes are TRBV10-3 and TRBJ2-1, with a weak D call TRBD1 (6 bases). CDR3 amino acids: CAITAGASYNEQFF. CDR3 DNA sequence: TGTGCCATCACCGCAGGGGCCTCCTACAATGAGCAGTTCTTC.